Listed below are T cell receptor beta chains from one sample, sequenced in a study of blood T cell repertoires in COVID-19. Repertoires were generated with immunoSEQ multiplex PCR, while TCRdb's copy carries only in-frame clones and drops some. The sample lists about 87,000 clones; roughly 82% were seen once. The sample was peripheral blood. The receptors were sampled from a human donor in a cohort sampled during active COVID-19. Both conserved end residues are part of each CDR3. A D gene is named only where the DNA matches it firmly. Size is omitted from some rows. Given values are once, few, many or a class for expanded clones.

TRBJ2-7	NA	NA	TRBV5-4	CATGFLHEQYF	TGTGCCACGGGGTTCCTCCACGAGCAGTACTTC
TRBJ2-5	NA	NA	TRBV6-5	CASSSDRRGGETQYF	TGTGCCAGCAGTTCAGACAGGAGGGGGGGGGAGACCCAGTACTTC
TRBJ1-4	TRBD1	NA	TRBV5-6	CASSFGTGYEKLFF	TGTGCCAGCAGCTTTGGGACAGGGTACGAAAAACTGTTTTTT
TRBJ2-7	TRBD2	NA	TRBV11-2	CASRLAGPREQYF	TGTGCCAGCAGGCTAGCGGGTCCTCGCGAGCAGTACTTC
TRBJ2-7	NA	NA	TRBV20-1	CSASQYEQYF	TGCAGTGCTAGTCAGTACGAGCAGTACTTC
TRBJ1-4	NA	NA	TRBV5-1	CASSLAGEKLFF	TGCGCCAGCAGCTTGGCCGGGGAAAAACTGTTTTTT
TRBJ2-3	TRBD1	NA	TRBV18	CASSPPTGTGNTDTQYF	TGTGCCAGCTCACCTCCAACGGGGACAGGGAACACAGATACGCAGTATTTT
TRBJ1-4	NA	NA	TRBV28	CASSLSGSEKLFF	TGTGCCAGCAGTTTATCAGGGTCCGAAAAACTGTTTTTT
TRBJ2-1	NA	NA	TRBV15	CATSRSEGNYNEQFF	TGTGCCACCAGCCGGTCCGAGGGAAACTACAATGAGCAGTTCTTC
TRBJ2-3	NA	NA	TRBV30	CAGAKGTDTQYF	TGTGCCGGAGCGAAGGGCACAGATACGCAGTATTTT
TRBJ2-1	NA	NA	TRBV6-5	CASSQTSNAQFF	TGTGCCAGCAGTCAGACTAGTAATGCGCAGTTCTTC
TRBJ2-1	TRBD1	NA	TRBV4-2	CASSPAGTGAYNEQFF	TGTGCCAGCAGCCCGGCGGGGACAGGGGCCTACAATGAGCAGTTCTTC
TRBJ2-7	TRBD1	NA	TRBV9	CASSAGTAYEQYF	TGTGCCAGCAGCGCCGGGACAGCCTACGAGCAGTACTTC
TRBJ2-3	NA	NA	TRBV4-2	CASSQAEGVADTQYF	TGTGCCAGCAGCCAAGCAGAGGGGGTCGCAGATACGCAGTATTTT
TRBJ2-7	TRBD2	NA	TRBV4-2	CASSQDQKSGSHEQYF	TGTGCCAGCAGCCAAGATCAAAAAAGCGGGAGCCACGAGCAGTACTTC
TRBJ1-5	TRBD1	NA	TRBV18	CASSPPTGADQPQHF	TGTGCCAGCTCACCACCGACAGGGGCTGATCAGCCCCAGCATTTT
TRBJ1-5	TRBD1	NA	TRBV30	CAWSSPRGRGQPQHF	TGTGCCTGGAGTTCCCCCAGGGGGCGCGGGCAGCCCCAGCATTTT
TRBJ2-3	TRBD1	NA	TRBV28	CASSYGQGADTQYF	TGTGCCAGCAGTTATGGACAGGGAGCAGATACGCAGTATTTT
TRBJ1-4	NA	NA	TRBV6-2/TRBV6-3	CASSSSAGPTNEKLFF	TGTGCCAGCAGTTCGTCGGCGGGGCCCACTAATGAAAAACTGTTTTTT
TRBJ2-5	TRBD2	NA	TRBV4-3	CASSQVPSGRSETQYF	TGCGCCAGCAGCCAAGTTCCTAGCGGGAGAAGTGAGACCCAGTACTTC
TRBJ1-2	NA	NA	TRBV7-9	CASRLGGDFYGYTF	TGTGCCAGCAGGCTCGGTGGGGACTTCTATGGCTACACCTTC
TRBJ2-7	NA	NA	TRBV6-1	CASSEARTGEQYF	TGTGCCAGCAGTGAAGCAAGGACGGGGGAGCAGTACTTC
TRBJ2-5	TRBD1	NA	TRBV27	CASSDRGFQETQYF	TGTGCCAGCTCAGACAGGGGGTTCCAAGAGACCCAGTACTTC
TRBJ1-1	NA	NA	TRBV19	CASRADGRWRTEAFF	TGTGCCAGTCGCGCAGACGGCAGGTGGAGGACTGAAGCTTTCTTT
TRBJ1-1	NA	NA	TRBV12-5	CASGLPPTPRGTEAFF	TGTGCTAGTGGTTTGCCACCGACACCCCGGGGCACTGAAGCTTTCTTT
TRBJ2-2	TRBD1	few	TRBV5-4	CASSSWTGANTGELFF	TGTGCCAGCAGCTCTTGGACAGGGGCGAACACCGGGGAGCTGTTTTTT
TRBJ2-5	NA	NA	TRBV28	CASSLGSLKTQYF	TGTGCCAGCAGTTTGGGCAGTTTGAAGACCCAGTACTTC
TRBJ1-6	TRBD1	NA	TRBV2	CASSEDRGSNSPLHF	TGTGCCAGCAGTGAGGACAGGGGCTCGAATTCACCCCTCCACTTT
TRBJ1-1	NA	NA	TRBV9	CASSGEVNTEAFF	TGTGCCAGCAGCGGAGAAGTGAACACTGAAGCTTTCTTT
TRBJ2-6	TRBD2	NA	TRBV28	CASSFGLAGGTGANVLTF	TGTGCCAGCAGTTTCGGACTAGCGGGAGGGACAGGGGCCAACGTCCTGACTTTC
TRBJ1-6	TRBD1	NA	TRBV19	CASSTLTGAGDNSPLHF	TGTGCCAGTAGTACACTAACAGGGGCTGGTGATAATTCACCCCTCCACTTT